These 5 T cell receptor beta chains were all obtained from the same sample, sequenced in a study of blood T cell repertoires in COVID-19. Assay used: immunoSEQ multiplex PCR; TCRdb lists only in-frame clones, some missing. This table has fewer than 85,000 clones, around nine tenths appearing once. Sequencing was performed on peripheral blood. Receptor source: a man aged 55 to 70 with acute or convalescent COVID-19.

V and J are TRBV7-8 and TRBJ2-7; a weak D match, TRBD2 (6 bases). CDR1 and CDR2 (germline): SGHVS, FQNEAQ. V lost 1 base to trimming and J lost 0 bases, with 13 bases between them. The CDR3 spans 16 residues. CDR3 residues: CASSLEAGKSSYEQYF. In nucleotides, the CDR3 is TGTGCCAGCAGCTTAGAGGCGGGGAAGAGCTCCTACGAGCAGTACTTC. Combining the CDR3 with reference TRBV7-8 and TRBJ2-7 gives the whole variable domain GAGVSQSPRYKVAKRGQDVALRCDPISGHVSLFWYQQALGQGPEFLTYFQNEAQLDKSGLPSDRFFAERPEGSVSTLKIQRTQQEDSAVYLCASSLEAGKSSYEQYFGPGTRLTVT.

This clone has just one count. This chain joins TRBV11-2 and TRBJ2-2, with a possible D match to TRBD1 (5 bases). This CDR3 is 18 amino acids long. V was shortened by 1 base and J by 0 bases, with 15 bases between the two germline ends. Looked up from germline, CDR1 is SGHAT and CDR2 is FQNNGV. The CDR3 DNA sequence: TGTGCCAGCAGCTTAGGAGCAGGGTGGGGTGCGAACACCGGGGAGCTGTTTTTT. Its translation: CASSLGAGWGANTGELFF.

DNA of the CDR3: TGTGCCAGCAGCTTACAGGGGAATGGAAACACCATATATTTT. As protein: CASSLQGNGNTIYF. The chain links TRBV5-4 to TRBJ1-3, with 7 bases that match TRBD1. The germline gives CDR1 SGHNT, CDR2 YYREEE (reference sequence). This CDR3 is 14 amino acids long. The junction had 2 bases not matched to a gene; V was cut back by 2 bases and J by 3 bases.

The V gene is TRBV9, the J gene TRBJ1-2; maybe TRBD1 (6 bases). V was clipped by 4 bases and J by 1 base, with 14 bases between them. CDR1 SGDLS and CDR2 YYNGEE come from the germline V gene. CDR3 length: 15 residues. As DNA, the CDR3 is TGTGCCAGCAGCCCCACGGGACATTATAACTATGGCTACACCTTC. It yields the protein CASSPTGHYNYGYTF.

The chain combines TRBV9 with TRBJ1-2; D gene ambiguous. V gave up 2 bases and J gave up 5 bases, with 16 bases separating them. The CDR3 has 15 residues. Germline CDR1 is SGDLS and CDR2 is YYNGEE. This CDR3 is CASSVGSLLRYGYTF. CDR3 DNA sequence: TGTGCCAGCAGCGTGGGCAGCCTTCTTCGTTATGGCTACACCTTC. The full variable domain, completed using reference TRBV9 and TRBJ1-2, is DSGVTQTPKHLITATGQRVTLRCSPRSGDLSVYWYQQSLDQGLQFLIQYYNGEERAKGNILERFSAQQFPDLHSELNLSSLELGDSALYFCASSVGSLLRYGYTFGSGTRLTVV.